These 27 T cell receptor beta chains were all obtained from the same sample, sequenced in a study of blood T cell repertoires in COVID-19. Here immunoSEQ multiplex PCR was the method, and the copy in TCRdb shows in-frame clones only, minus some. The sample holds nearly 350,000 clones; 91% are singletons and the top ten take roughly 3.3%. Specimen: peripheral blood. All receptors come from a woman aged 18-29 years who had recovered from COVID-19.

The chain joins TRBV6-2 or TRBV6-3 to TRBJ1-3; D is possibly TRBD1 (6 bases). The CDR3 runs to 15 residues. Trimming stripped 6 bases from V and 4 bases from J, with 16 bases between. The V gene's germline CDR1 is MNHEY and CDR2 SVGEGT. CDR3 sequence reads: CASSPTGNSGNTIYF. CDR3 DNA: TGTGCCAGCAGCCCGACAGGCAACTCCGGAAACACCATATATTTT.

This chain links TRBV19 with TRBJ2-1; 11 bases fit TRBD2. CDR1 is LNHDA, CDR2 SQIVND, per germline (reference sequence). There are 14 residues in the CDR3. After removal of 10 bases from V and 4 bases from J, the junction contained 6 bases not matched to a gene. Here the CDR3 DNA reads TGTGCCACCACCACTAGCGGGAGTTACAATGAGCAGTTCTTC. Its protein product is CATTTSGSYNEQFF.

This chain joins TRBV10-1 and TRBJ2-1; 7 bases agree with TRBD2. J was trimmed by 1 base and V by 4 bases; bases with no gene match: 7. CDR1 and CDR2 from the germline V gene are WNHNN and SYGVQD (reference sequence). This CDR3 spans 16 amino acids. CDR3: CASSVFGRTSYNEQFF. Here the CDR3 DNA reads TGCGCCAGCAGTGTCTTCGGGAGGACTTCCTACAATGAGCAGTTCTTC.

The chain has TRBV5-4 and TRBJ1-1; D may be TRBD1 (5 bases). This CDR3 is 15 amino acids long. Trimming took 5 bases from V and 1 from J, leaving 15 bases between them. Germline V CDR1 and CDR2: SGHNT, YYREEE (reference sequence). The CDR3 sequence: CASSRVGGTNTEAFF. CDR3 in DNA: TGTGCCAGCAGTCGGGTGGGGGGAACGAACACTGAAGCTTTCTTT.

This clone was detected a few times. The chain is built from TRBV19 and TRBJ2-1, with D tentatively TRBD2 (6 bases). The CDR3 totals 13 residues. Germline V lookup: CDR1 LNHDA, CDR2 SQIVND (reference sequence). V was shortened by 3 bases and J by 7 bases, with 10 bases between the two germline ends. CDR3 nucleotides: TGTGCCAGTAGTATTAGCGGAAGTAATGAGCAGTTCTTC. Translating gives CASSISGSNEQFF. The full variable domain, its missing parts supplied by reference TRBV19 and TRBJ2-1, is DGGITQSPKYLFRKEGQNVTLSCEQNLNHDAMYWYRQDPGQGLRLIYYSQIVNDFQKGDIAEGYSVSREKKESFPLTVTSAQKNPTAFYLCASSISGSNEQFFGPGTRLTVL.

Here the CDR3 reads CASSPGLAGGADTQYF. The CDR3 DNA follows: TGTGCCAGCAGCCCGGGACTAGCGGGAGGTGCAGATACGCAGTATTTT. The genes are TRBV7-7 and TRBJ2-3, with 15 bases identical to TRBD2. Unmatched junction bases numbered 4, after V lost 5 bases and J lost 4 bases. CDR3 size: 16 residues. CDR1 and CDR2 (germline): SSHAT, FNYEAQ (reference sequence). The variable domain in full, with the rest retrieved from reference TRBV7-7 and TRBJ2-3, is GAGVSQSPRYKVTKRGQDVTLRCDPISSHATLYWYQQALGQGPEFLTYFNYEAQPDKSGLPSDRFSAERPEGSISTLTIQRTEQRDSAMYRCASSPGLAGGADTQYFGPGTRLTVL.

The V gene is TRBV3-1 (or the pseudogene TRBV3-2), the J gene TRBJ2-3, with 15 bases matching TRBD2. The germline V gene encodes CDR1 LGHDT and CDR2 YNNKEL (reference sequence). This CDR3 region has 17 residues. J gave up 0 bases and V 8 bases, and 6 bases lay outside the gene matches. The CDR3 DNA sequence: TGTGCCAGCGGCGGGACTAGCGGGAGGTCTAGCACAGATACGCAGTATTTT. It specifies CASGGTSGRSSTDTQYF.

The rearrangement joins TRBV18 to TRBJ2-5; 9 nucleotides agree with TRBD1. CDR3 length: 16 amino acids. V dropped 0 bases and J dropped 4; count of bases not matched to a gene: 6. The germline V gene encodes CDR1 KGHSH and CDR2 LQKENI. CDR3 loop: CASSPPTGGVTETQYF. The CDR3 DNA reads as TGTGCCAGCTCACCACCCACAGGGGGCGTTACAGAGACCCAGTACTTC.

This clone is a singleton in its sample. CDR3 sequence reads: CASSMTGPGGYTF. In DNA, the CDR3 is TGTGCCAGCTCGATGACCGGGCCGGGGGGCTACACCTTC. The V and J genes are TRBV25-1 and TRBJ1-2; D not resolved. The CDR3 sequence is 13 residues long. V lost 8 bases and J lost 8, with 18 bases in between. Germline loops: CDR1 MGHDK, CDR2 SYGVNS.

For the CDR3, the DNA is TGTGCCAGCAGCTTCGGAACCGCGGGGCCCAATCAGCCCCAGCATTTT. Translating it yields CASSFGTAGPNQPQHF. V gene TRBV7-2 combines with J gene TRBJ1-5, with D maybe TRBD1 (5 bases). Trimming left V 3 bases short and J 3 bases short, with 15 bases between. CDR1 and CDR2 from the germline V gene are SGHTA and FQGNSA. CDR3 length: 16 amino acids. Together with reference TRBV7-2 and TRBJ1-5, the CDR3 gives the full variable domain: GAGVSQSPSNKVTEKGKDVELRCDPISGHTALYWYRQSLGQGLEFLIYFQGNSAPDKSGLPSDRFSAERTGGSVSTLTIQRTQQEDSAVYLCASSFGTAGPNQPQHFGDGTRLSIL.

The chain is built from TRBV12-3 or TRBV12-4 and TRBJ2-1, with a possible D match to TRBD2 (6 bases). V was shortened by 5 bases and J by 5 bases, with 10 bases between the two germline ends. The CDR3 length is 13 residues. CDR3 sequence reads: CASSSGRDNEQFF. The CDR3 DNA is TGTGCCAGCAGTAGCGGGCGGGACAATGAGCAGTTCTTC.

The genes are TRBV11-2 and TRBJ2-3; D possibly corresponds to TRBD1 (5 bases). This CDR3 contains 14 residues. CDR1 is SGHAT, CDR2 FQNNGV, per germline. Between the trimmed V and J ends, which lost 0 bases and 1 base, there was a span of 5 bases. The CDR3 coding sequence is TGTGCCAGCAGCTTAGAGGGGCGCACAGATACGCAGTATTTT. As protein: CASSLEGRTDTQYF. Drawing the rest from reference TRBV11-2 and TRBJ2-3, the complete variable domain is EAGVAQSPRYKIIEKRQSVAFWCNPISGHATLYWYQQILGQGPKLLIQFQNNGVVDDSQLPKDRFSAERLKGVDSTLKIQPAKLEDSAVYLCASSLEGRTDTQYFGPGTRLTVL.

The CDR3 nucleotides read TGTGCCAGCAGCTTGGTGCAGGGGGGAACTGAAGCTTTCTTT. It translates to CASSLVQGGTEAFF. The gene calls are TRBV5-6 and TRBJ1-1, with 7 bases identical to TRBD1. There are 14 residues in the CDR3. Per the germline V gene, CDR1 is SGHDT and CDR2 is YYEEEE. Trimming removed 0 bases from V and 5 bases from J; junction bases left unmatched: 4. Based on the CDR3 plus reference TRBV5-6 and TRBJ1-1, the full variable domain is DAGVTQSPTHLIKTRGQQVTLRCSPKSGHDTVSWYQQALGQGPQFIFQYYEEEERQRGNFPDRFSGHQFPNYSSELNVNALLLGDSALYLCASSLVQGGTEAFFGQGTRLTVV.

V usage is TRBV10-3 and J usage is TRBJ2-7; D perhaps matches TRBD2 (5 bases). The length of the CDR3 is 17 residues. Germline V gene lookup returns CDR1 ENHRY and CDR2 SYGVKD. V gave up 3 bases and J gave up 6 bases, with 24 bases separating them. The CDR3 loop is CAISDCGVRAEPSEQYV. DNA of the CDR3: TGTGCCATCAGTGACTGTGGAGTGCGGGCTGAGCCAAGCGAGCAGTACGTC.

The CDR3 reads CASRKPGQGSGNTIYF. In nucleotides, the CDR3 is TGTGCCAGCAGGAAACCGGGACAGGGCTCTGGAAACACCATATATTTT. The chain links TRBV11-2 to TRBJ1-3, with 9 bases matching TRBD1. The CDR3 runs 16 residues. Germline-derived CDR1 and CDR2 are SGHAT and FQNNGV. V lost 6 bases and J lost 0; bases outside the gene matches: 6.

The chain recombines TRBV19 with TRBJ1-4; TRBD1 matches at 9 bases. The CDR3 contains 17 residues. V was clipped by 5 bases and J by 1 base; unmatched bases: 8. Looked up from germline, CDR1 is LNHDA and CDR2 is SQIVND (reference sequence). CDR3 protein: CASSAHRGRGTNEKLFF. Written as DNA, the CDR3 is TGTGCCAGTAGTGCCCACAGGGGGCGCGGAACTAATGAAAAACTGTTTTTT.

This clone occurred once. Other DNA sequences in this sample translate to the same CDR3. J is TRBJ2-2 and V is TRBV5-4; 7 positions agree with TRBD2. V lost 0 bases to trimming and J lost 5 bases; unmatched junction nucleotides: 7. This CDR3 contains 16 residues. Germline V gene data show CDR1 as SGHNT and CDR2 as YYREEE (reference sequence). The CDR3 region has the DNA TGTGCCAGCAGCTTGGGGGCGGGAGTCGGAACCGGGGAGCTGTTTTTT. This encodes CASSLGAGVGTGELFF. The full variable domain, with the rest looked up from reference TRBV5-4 and TRBJ2-2, is ETGVTQSPTHLIKTRGQQVTLRCSSQSGHNTVSWYQQALGQGPQFIFQYYREEENGRGNFPPRFSGLQFPNYSSELNVNALELDDSALYLCASSLGAGVGTGELFFGEGSRLTVL.

The V call is TRBV5-6, the J call TRBJ2-3; 7 bases agree with TRBD1. Germline CDR1 SGHDT, CDR2 YYEEEE. Germline trimming cut 4 bases from V and 2 bases from J; bases unmatched to any gene: 7. The CDR3 spans 15 residues. The CDR3 region has the DNA TGTGCCAGCAGCGGTACAGGGGCGTTCACAGATACGCAGTATTTT. The encoded protein is CASSGTGAFTDTQYF. Complete variable domain (other parts from reference TRBV5-6 and TRBJ2-3): DAGVTQSPTHLIKTRGQQVTLRCSPKSGHDTVSWYQQALGQGPQFIFQYYEEEERQRGNFPDRFSGHQFPNYSSELNVNALLLGDSALYLCASSGTGAFTDTQYFGPGTRLTVL.

V is TRBV14 and J is TRBJ2-1; TRBD2 agrees at 7 bases. CDR1 is SGHDN, CDR2 FVKESK, per germline. CDR3 length: 17 amino acids. J was trimmed by 9 bases and V by 1 base; bases with no gene match: 15. The CDR3 DNA is TGTGCCAGCAGCCAAGCTTCAAACCTGACTAGCCCTCCTGAGCAGTTCTTC. This sequence encodes CASSQASNLTSPPEQFF.

This clone is a singleton in its sample. The chain has TRBV24-1 and TRBJ1-2; 11 nucleotides agree with TRBD1. Trimming removed 6 bases from V and 6 bases from J; junction bases left unmatched: 14. The germline CDR1 and CDR2 sequences are KGHDR and SFDVKD. This CDR3 has 17 residues. CDR3: CATSKPGQGDGFHGYTF. The CDR3 DNA is TGTGCCACCAGTAAACCGGGACAGGGGGACGGTTTTCATGGCTACACCTTC.

CDR3 nucleotide sequence: TGTGCCAGCAGTCTCGGGACAGTCAATCAGCCCCAGCATTTT. This codes for CASSLGTVNQPQHF. This chain links TRBV27 with TRBJ1-5; 7 bases map to TRBD1. The V gene end was trimmed by 5 bases and the J gene end by 3 bases; junction bases not matched to a gene: 4. This CDR3 has 14 amino acids. Germline CDR1 is MNHEY and CDR2 is SMNVEV (reference sequence).

In its sample, this clone was seen once. The chain carries TRBV10-1 and TRBJ1-1; no reliable D call. The CDR3 spans 13 residues. V was pared by 3 bases and J by 1 base, with 6 bases between. Germline values: CDR1 WNHNN, CDR2 SYGVQD (reference sequence). The DNA of the CDR3 is TGCGCCAGCAGTGACCGACAGAACACTGAAGCTTTCTTT. The encoded protein is CASSDRQNTEAFF.

To note about this clone: A read error may be the cause here, since a much bigger clone is one base away. The chain combines TRBV9 with TRBJ2-3, with 11 bases lining up with TRBD2. The CDR3 is 15 residues long. Germline CDR1 is SGDLS and CDR2 is YYNGEE. With V trimmed by 0 bases and J by 3 bases, 0 bases remained unmatched. The CDR3: CASSVGTSGTDTQYF. In nucleotides, the CDR3 is TGTGCCAGCAGCGTAGGGACTAGCGGGACAGATACGCAGTATTTT.

DNA of the CDR3: TGTGCCAGCAGCTACGGAATGGACAGGGGGCGTCTTACTGAAGCTTTCTTT. It encodes CASSYGMDRGRLTEAFF. The V gene is TRBV7-8, the J gene TRBJ1-1, with TRBD1 matching over 11 bases. The germline V gene encodes CDR1 SGHVS and CDR2 FQNEAQ. CDR3 length: 17 amino acids. V gave up 4 bases and J gave up 5 bases; unmatched junction bases: 12.

V and J are TRBV5-1 and TRBJ2-7; D possibly corresponds to TRBD1 (6 bases). Germline CDR1 and CDR2: SGHRS and YFSETQ. This CDR3 spans 13 amino acids. V was clipped by 0 bases and J by 5 bases, with 9 bases between them. CDR3 DNA sequence: TGCGCCAGCAGCTTGGCTGGGGGCCACGAGCAGTACGTC. This encodes CASSLAGGHEQYV.

The chain combines TRBV15 with TRBJ2-1, with TRBD1 matching over 10 bases. The J segment lost 0 bases and the V segment lost 3 bases, leaving 5 bases of the junction unmatched. Germline-derived CDR1 and CDR2 are LNHNV and YYDKDF (reference sequence). CDR3 length equals 17 residues. DNA for the CDR3: TGTGCCACCAGCAGGCCGGGACAGGGGTTCTCCTACAATGAGCAGTTCTTC. Translating it yields CATSRPGQGFSYNEQFF.

V usage is TRBV9 and J usage is TRBJ1-1; D unclear. Trimming took off 1 base at V and 7 bases at J, with 8 bases between the two ends. CDR3 length: 12 residues. The germline CDR1 and CDR2 sequences are SGDLS and YYNGEE. DNA of the CDR3: TGTGCCAGCAGCGTAACGGGAGATGAAGCTTTCTTT. It translates to CASSVTGDEAFF.